A single sample is the source of the 28 T cell receptor beta chains below, sequenced in a study of cytomegalovirus exposure and HLA in healthy donors. Primers: 60 Vbeta forward and 13 Jbeta reverse. Produced via immunoSEQ multiplex PCR; TCRdb's table is partial and in-frame only. The sample records roughly 110,000 clones, roughly four fifths being singletons. Sequencing was done on a sample of PBMCs. These receptors came from a man aged 50 to 60 in good health and CMV-seronegative.

V is TRBV5-4 and J is TRBJ2-7; D may be TRBD2 (7 bases). The CDR3 contains 16 residues. Trimming pared 5 bases from V and 3 bases from J, leaving 21 bases between. Germline CDR1 is SGHNT and CDR2 is YYREEE (reference sequence). CDR3 nucleotide sequence: TGTGCCAGCAGTACCGGGGGCGGGGGACTATACTACGAGCAGTACGTC. It encodes CASSTGGGGLYYEQYV.

The rearrangement joins TRBV7-8 to TRBJ1-4; the D gene is possibly TRBD1 (6 bases). The length of the CDR3 is 17 residues. Trimming left V 2 bases short and J 10 bases short, with 23 bases between. Germline CDR1 reads SGHVS; CDR2 reads FQNEAQ. The chain's CDR3 is CASSLRGGRTDRGKLFF. The CDR3 DNA reads as TGTGCCAGCAGCTTAAGGGGGGGAAGGACTGATCGAGGAAAACTGTTTTTT.

This chain connects TRBV14 to TRBJ1-3; tentatively, D is TRBD1 (5 bases). The germline V gene has CDR1 SGHDN and CDR2 FVKESK. The CDR3 has 18 amino acids. Trimming removed 2 bases at V and 7 bases at J, with 24 bases between. CDR3 sequence (DNA): TGTGCCAGCAGCCAACCTCCTGGGTACGGGGGGAGGCGGAACACCATATATTTT. Amino acid sequence: CASSQPPGYGGRRNTIYF.

The chain couples TRBV6-5 to TRBJ1-5, with a tentative D call TRBD1 (5 bases). CDR3 size: 14 residues. Germline values: CDR1 MNHEY, CDR2 SVGAGI. V shed 2 bases and J shed 5 bases, with 10 bases lying between them. CDR3 protein: CASSYRQGYQPQHF. CDR3 DNA: TGTGCCAGCAGTTACCGGCAGGGCTATCAGCCCCAGCATTTT.

This clone has a handful of counts. V usage is TRBV5-4 and J usage is TRBJ2-7; D unclear. The germline gives CDR1 SGHNT, CDR2 YYREEE (reference sequence). This CDR3 is 14 amino acids long. Trimming took 0 bases from V and 0 from J, leaving 7 bases between them. CDR3 residues: CASSLDPSSYEQYF. CDR3 nucleotides: TGTGCCAGCAGCTTGGACCCCAGCTCCTACGAGCAGTACTTC.

The gene calls are TRBV29-1 and TRBJ2-4, with D possibly being TRBD1 (5 bases). The germline V gene has CDR1 SQVTM and CDR2 ANQGSEA. V gave up 8 bases and J gave up 6 bases, with 26 bases separating them. This CDR3 is 16 amino acids long. CDR3 loop: CSPAPDSPGLGNIQYF. CDR3 sequence (DNA): TGCAGCCCTGCCCCTGACAGCCCTGGCCTGGGAAACATTCAGTACTTC. The full variable domain, rest sourced from reference TRBV29-1 and TRBJ2-4, is SAVISQKPSRDICQRGTSLTIQCQVDSQVTMMFWYRQQPGQSLTLIATANQGSEATYESGFVIDKFPISRPNLTFSTLTVSNMSPEDSSIYLCSPAPDSPGLGNIQYFGAGTRLSVL.

The chain employs TRBV30 and TRBJ2-7; 9 bases are shared with TRBD1. V trimming: 0 bases; J trimming: 7 bases; junction bases outside the gene matches: 4. Germline V gene sequence: CDR1 GTSNPN, CDR2 SVGIG (reference sequence). This CDR3 region has 13 residues. The CDR3, as DNA: TGTGCCTGGAGTGTACAGGGGGCTAGGGAGCAGTACTTC. Translating gives CAWSVQGAREQYF.

The genes are TRBV7-9 and TRBJ1-2; TRBD1 aligns across 7 bases. V was clipped by 1 base and J by 4 bases; unmatched bases: 6. The CDR3 length is 15 residues. CDR1 and CDR2 (germline): SEHNR, FQNEAQ (reference sequence). For the CDR3, the DNA is TGTGCCAGCAGCTTAGATAGGTGGGACAGCTATGGCTACACCTTC. It is translated as CASSLDRWDSYGYTF.

The chain recombines TRBV7-9 with TRBJ1-6; D is unclear. Trimming took off 3 bases at V and 9 bases at J, with 12 bases between the two ends. Germline CDR1 SEHNR, CDR2 FQNEAQ (reference sequence). The CDR3 is made up of 14 amino acids. The chain's CDR3 is CASSFWEGGSPLHF. CDR3 nucleotide sequence: TGTGCCAGCAGCTTCTGGGAGGGCGGTTCACCCCTCCACTTT. The full variable domain, its missing parts supplied by reference TRBV7-9 and TRBJ1-6, is DTGVSQNPRHKITKRGQNVTFRCDPISEHNRLYWYRQTLGQGPEFLTYFQNEAQLEKSRLLSDRFSAERPKGSFSTLEIQRTEQGDSAMYLCASSFWEGGSPLHFGNGTRLTVT.

This chain links TRBV4-1 with TRBJ1-4; D is perhaps TRBD1 (6 bases). The V end lost 0 bases, the J end lost 6 bases, and 11 bases lay between the germline ends. This CDR3 is built from 15 residues. Germline V CDR1 and CDR2: MGHRA, YSYEKL. The CDR3, as DNA: TGCGCCAGCAGCCAAGAACGGCAGGGGCATGAAAAACTGTTTTTT. It is translated as CASSQERQGHEKLFF.

The CDR3 DNA reads TGCGCCAGCAGCAACATTACAGGGCCTTCTAATGAAAAACTGTTTTTT. Translating it yields CASSNITGPSNEKLFF. The chain has TRBV5-1 and TRBJ1-4; tentative D call: TRBD1 (6 bases). V lost 4 bases to trimming and J lost 3 bases, with 16 bases between them. CDR1 SGHRS and CDR2 YFSETQ come from the germline V gene. The CDR3 covers 16 residues.

The genes are TRBV5-1 and TRBJ2-7, with 9 bases identical to TRBD1. Trimming took 3 bases from V and 6 from J; bases not matched to a gene: 10. The V gene's germline CDR1 is SGHRS and CDR2 YFSETQ. The CDR3 is made up of 15 amino acids. The DNA of the CDR3 is TGCGCCAGCAGCTCGGGGACAGGGAGGTATTTCGAGCAGTACTTC. The encoded protein is CASSSGTGRYFEQYF.

The chain couples TRBV7-2 to TRBJ2-5; D not resolved. Germline V gene data show CDR1 as SGHTA and CDR2 as FQGNSA. This CDR3 contains 12 residues. Trimming shortened V by 3 bases and J by 5 bases, and 7 bases separated the two germline ends. The chain's CDR3 is CASSFLGETQYF. CDR3 DNA sequence: TGTGCCAGCAGCTTTCTAGGCGAGACCCAGTACTTC.

The chain couples TRBV7-2 to TRBJ2-3; weak D call: TRBD2 (5 bases). In germline, CDR1 is SGHTA, CDR2 FQGNSA. V was shortened by 6 bases and J by 6 bases, with 19 bases between the two germline ends. The CDR3 is made up of 15 amino acids. CDR3 bases: TGTGCCAGCAGTCTAGCCCTAGGGAGTTGGGATACGCAGTATTTT. Protein sequence: CASSLALGSWDTQYF.

The chain combines TRBV5-4 with TRBJ2-3, with D perhaps matching TRBD1 (5 bases). The V gene's germline CDR1 is SGHNT and CDR2 YYREEE (reference sequence). V was shortened by 10 bases and J by 0 bases, with 18 bases between the two germline ends. The CDR3 runs to 15 residues. As DNA, the CDR3 is TGTGCCGCAGGGAATTCACCTGGTAGCACAGATACGCAGTATTTT. Its protein product is CAAGNSPGSTDTQYF.

This rearrangement joins TRBV19 to TRBJ1-4, with a tentative D call TRBD1 (6 bases). The ends were cut back, 6 bases at V and 6 bases at J, with 11 bases in the middle. CDR1 LNHDA and CDR2 SQIVND come from the germline V gene (reference sequence). This CDR3 is built from 13 residues. The DNA for the CDR3 is TGTGCCAGTAGGGAACAGGGAGATGAAAAACTGTTTTTT. This codes for CASREQGDEKLFF.

V is TRBV20-1 and J is TRBJ2-3; D unclear. Germline V gene sequence: CDR1 DFQATT, CDR2 SNEGSKA (reference sequence). V dropped 6 bases and J dropped 2 bases, with 6 bases sitting between them. The CDR3 runs 11 residues. DNA of the CDR3: TGCAGTGCCCAAATCACAGATACGCAGTATTTT. Its protein is CSAQITDTQYF.

This chain uses TRBV6-4 with TRBJ1-2, with TRBD1 identical over 7 bases. V shed 6 bases, J shed 6 bases, and the junction held 7 bases outside the gene matches. CDR3 size: 13 residues. From germline, CDR1 is MRHNA and CDR2 SNTAGT. The CDR3 region is CASSADRDDGYTF. The CDR3 DNA reads as TGTGCCAGCAGCGCAGACAGGGACGATGGCTACACCTTC.

J is TRBJ2-4 and V is TRBV2, with a possible D match to TRBD1 (5 bases). This CDR3 region has 14 residues. Per the germline V gene, CDR1 is SNHLY and CDR2 is FYNNEI. V lost 8 bases to trimming and J lost 4 bases, with 15 bases between them. The CDR3 loop is CASSTVDSKNIQYF. The CDR3 DNA reads as TGTGCCAGCTCGACCGTTGACAGTAAAAACATTCAGTACTTC.

J is TRBJ2-7 and V is TRBV6-5; maybe TRBD1 (5 bases). This CDR3 has 13 amino acids. Germline V gene data show CDR1 as MNHEY and CDR2 as SVGAGI. V lost 2 bases and J lost 5, with 10 bases in between. The chain's CDR3 is CASSYGRANEQYF. The CDR3 nucleotides are TGTGCCAGCAGTTACGGCAGGGCCAACGAGCAGTACTTC.

This clone has only one observation. The rearrangement uses TRBV10-2 and TRBJ1-4; D possibly corresponds to TRBD1 (6 bases). Germline CDR1 is WSHSY and CDR2 is SAAADI. Trimming pared 4 bases from V and 7 bases from J, leaving 19 bases between. The length of the CDR3 is 16 residues. The CDR3 reads CASSVPQGGISEKLFF. CDR3 nucleotides: TGCGCCAGCAGTGTGCCACAAGGGGGTATTAGTGAAAAACTGTTTTTT.

V and J are TRBV27 and TRBJ1-3; a weak D match, TRBD1 (5 bases). The CDR3 sequence is 15 residues long. Trimming pared 2 bases from V and 3 bases from J, leaving 11 bases between. CDR1 is MNHEY, CDR2 SMNVEV, per germline (reference sequence). The CDR3 DNA is TGTGCCAGCAGTTTACAGGGCTCTAATGGAAACACCATATATTTT. Translation: CASSLQGSNGNTIYF.

This clone occurred a few times. This sequence joins TRBV7-9 and TRBJ2-3, with 7 bases matching TRBD2. The CDR3 sequence is 15 residues long. The germline V gene encodes CDR1 SEHNR and CDR2 FQNEAQ (reference sequence). J lost 1 base, V lost 5 bases, and 6 bases had no gene match. The CDR3 region is CASSPLGGGTDTQYF. The CDR3 coding sequence is TGTGCCAGCAGCCCCCTTGGGGGGGGCACAGATACGCAGTATTTT. The complete variable domain, with remaining parts taken from reference TRBV7-9 and TRBJ2-3, reads DTGVSQNPRHKITKRGQNVTFRCDPISEHNRLYWYRQTLGQGPEFLTYFQNEAQLEKSRLLSDRFSAERPKGSFSTLEIQRTEQGDSAMYLCASSPLGGGTDTQYFGPGTRLTVL.

This clone was recorded only once. The CDR3 DNA reads TGTGCCAGCAGTTACGGGGGCCGCCCCACTGAAGCTTTCTTT. Protein product: CASSYGGRPTEAFF. The rearrangement links TRBV6-5 to TRBJ1-1, with TRBD1 as a possible D gene (6 bases). From germline, CDR1 is MNHEY and CDR2 SVGAGI. Trimming pared 2 bases from V and 4 bases from J, leaving 11 bases between. The CDR3 sequence is 14 residues long.

V usage is TRBV6-5 and J usage is TRBJ2-2; possibly TRBD1 for D (5 bases). CDR1 is MNHEY and CDR2 is SVGAGI in the germline V gene. Between the trimmed V and J ends, which lost 6 bases and 1 base, there was a span of 6 bases. The CDR3 covers 13 residues. Here the CDR3 reads CASRQGNTGELFF. The CDR3 DNA follows: TGTGCCAGCAGGCAGGGGAACACCGGGGAGCTGTTTTTT.

V usage is TRBV7-2 and J usage is TRBJ2-7; 12 bases fit TRBD2. J gave up 4 bases and V 3 bases, and 4 bases lay outside the gene matches. CDR1 and CDR2 from the germline V gene are SGHTA and FQGNSA. This CDR3 has 15 residues. CDR3 nucleotide sequence: TGTGCCAGCAGCTTGGGGACTAGCGGGTCGTACGAGCAGTACTTC. This translates into CASSLGTSGSYEQYF.

Written as DNA, the CDR3 is TGTGCCAGCAGAAGACCGGGACAGGCGGTCAATGAGCAGTTCTTC. It yields the protein CASRRPGQAVNEQFF. The rearrangement joins TRBV6-5 to TRBJ2-1, with 8 positions matching TRBD1. The V gene end was trimmed by 6 bases and the J gene end by 6 bases; junction bases not matched to a gene: 10. Germline V CDR1 and CDR2: MNHEY, SVGAGI. This CDR3 has 15 residues.

The V call is TRBV7-9, the J call TRBJ1-1, with a tentative D call TRBD1 (5 bases). CDR3 size: 15 residues. The ends were cut back, 2 bases at V and 4 bases at J, with 14 bases in the middle. CDR1 and CDR2 (germline): SEHNR, FQNEAQ (reference sequence). In DNA, the CDR3 is TGTGCCAGCAGCTTATCAAGCGGGGCGGGCACTGAAGCTTTCTTT. Translating gives CASSLSSGAGTEAFF.